The clone carrying this T cell receptor beta chain was observed a few times. Original handling: Reference gene primer amplification gave estimated nucleated cell counts. Repertoires were generated with immunoSEQ multiplex PCR, while TCRdb's copy carries only in-frame clones and drops some. V and J calls and clone size are those listed in that table; D and trimming were worked out from the DNA. This table holds tens of thousands of clones, about 82% found once. V gave up 9 bases and J gave up 4 bases; unmatched junction bases: 13. The CDR3 covers 15 residues. The V gene's germline CDR1 is LNHDA and CDR2 SQIVND (reference sequence). This record belongs to a study of blood T cell repertoires in COVID-19. Turning to the study itself: The United States, Italy and Spain were the sources of the acute and convalescent COVID-19 samples. T cells, B-cell-depleted T cells, or PBMCs provided the cDNA or gDNA that served as material.

The sequenced material came from peripheral blood. The TCR sequence derives from a woman aged 70 to 79 with active or convalescent COVID-19. The chain couples TRBV19 to TRBJ1-1; 8 positions agree with TRBD1. CDR3 nucleotides: TGTGCCAGCTCCGTAGGGGGGCAGGGGGCCACTGAAGCTTTCTTT. As protein: CASSVGGQGATEAFF.